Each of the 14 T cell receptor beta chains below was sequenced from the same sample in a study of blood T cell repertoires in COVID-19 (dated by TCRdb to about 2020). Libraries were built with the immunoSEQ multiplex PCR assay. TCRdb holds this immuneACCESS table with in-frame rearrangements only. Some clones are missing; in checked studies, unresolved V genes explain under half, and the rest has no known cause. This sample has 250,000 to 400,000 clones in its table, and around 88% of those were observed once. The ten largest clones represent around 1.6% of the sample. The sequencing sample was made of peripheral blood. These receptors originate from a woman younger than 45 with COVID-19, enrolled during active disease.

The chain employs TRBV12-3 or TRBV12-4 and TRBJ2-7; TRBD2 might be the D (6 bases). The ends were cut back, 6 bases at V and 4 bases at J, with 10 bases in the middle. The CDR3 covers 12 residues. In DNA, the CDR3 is TGTGCCAGCAGCCGAGGACTATACGAGCAGTACTTC. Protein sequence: CASSRGLYEQYF.

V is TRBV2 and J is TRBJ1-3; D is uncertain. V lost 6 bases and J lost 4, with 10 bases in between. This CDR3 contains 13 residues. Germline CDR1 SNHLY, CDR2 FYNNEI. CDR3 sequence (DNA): TGTGCCAGCAGAGAGGATTTAGGAAACACCATATATTTT. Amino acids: CASREDLGNTIYF.

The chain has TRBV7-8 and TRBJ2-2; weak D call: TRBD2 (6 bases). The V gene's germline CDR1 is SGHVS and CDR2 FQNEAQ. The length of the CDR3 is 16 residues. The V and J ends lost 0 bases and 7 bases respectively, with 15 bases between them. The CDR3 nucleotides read TGTGCCAGCAGCTTAGCAGAGGGCGGGATCGTCGGGGAGCTGTTTTTT. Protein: CASSLAEGGIVGELFF.

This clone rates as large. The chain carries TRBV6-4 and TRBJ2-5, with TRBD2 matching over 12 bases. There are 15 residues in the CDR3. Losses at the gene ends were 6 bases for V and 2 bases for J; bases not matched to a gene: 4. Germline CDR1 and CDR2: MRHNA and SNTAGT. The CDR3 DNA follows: TGTGCCAGCAGCCGACTAGCGGGGGAGCAAGAGACCCAGTACTTC. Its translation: CASSRLAGEQETQYF.

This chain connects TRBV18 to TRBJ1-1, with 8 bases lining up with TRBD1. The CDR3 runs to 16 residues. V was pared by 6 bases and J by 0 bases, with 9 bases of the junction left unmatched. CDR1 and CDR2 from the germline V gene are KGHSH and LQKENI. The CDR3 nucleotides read TGTGCCAGCTCCCAGAGACAGGGGCCCATGAACACTGAAGCTTTCTTT. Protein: CASSQRQGPMNTEAFF.

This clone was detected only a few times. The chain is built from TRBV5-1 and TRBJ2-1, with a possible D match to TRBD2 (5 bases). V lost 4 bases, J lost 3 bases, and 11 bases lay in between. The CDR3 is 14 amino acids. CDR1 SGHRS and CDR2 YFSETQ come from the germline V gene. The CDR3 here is CASSLGLSYNEQFF. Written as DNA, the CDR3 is TGCGCCAGCAGCCTAGGACTGAGCTACAATGAGCAGTTCTTC.

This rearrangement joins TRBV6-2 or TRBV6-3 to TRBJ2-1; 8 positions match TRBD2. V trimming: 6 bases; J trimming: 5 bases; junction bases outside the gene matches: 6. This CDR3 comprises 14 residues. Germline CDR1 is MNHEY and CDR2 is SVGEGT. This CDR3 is CASSRGGLNNEQFF. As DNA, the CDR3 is TGTGCCAGCAGCCGGGGGGGCCTAAACAATGAGCAGTTCTTC.

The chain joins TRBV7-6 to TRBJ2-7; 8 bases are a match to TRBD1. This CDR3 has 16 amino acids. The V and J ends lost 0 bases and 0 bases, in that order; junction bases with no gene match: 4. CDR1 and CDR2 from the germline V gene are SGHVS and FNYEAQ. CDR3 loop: CASSLAAGGSSYEQYF. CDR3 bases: TGTGCCAGCAGCTTAGCGGCAGGGGGCAGCTCCTACGAGCAGTACTTC.

The CDR3: CSAGTGNTEAFF. The CDR3 coding sequence is TGCAGCGCAGGGACAGGGAACACTGAAGCTTTCTTT. The rearrangement joins TRBV29-1 to TRBJ1-1, with 8 bases identical to TRBD1. V trimming: 7 bases; J trimming: 1 base; junction bases outside the gene matches: 2. The CDR3 runs to 12 residues. The germline V gene encodes CDR1 SQVTM and CDR2 ANQGSEA. The complete variable domain, with remaining parts taken from reference TRBV29-1 and TRBJ1-1, reads SAVISQKPSRDICQRGTSLTIQCQVDSQVTMMFWYRQQPGQSLTLIATANQGSEATYESGFVIDKFPISRPNLTFSTLTVSNMSPEDSSIYLCSAGTGNTEAFFGQGTRLTVV.

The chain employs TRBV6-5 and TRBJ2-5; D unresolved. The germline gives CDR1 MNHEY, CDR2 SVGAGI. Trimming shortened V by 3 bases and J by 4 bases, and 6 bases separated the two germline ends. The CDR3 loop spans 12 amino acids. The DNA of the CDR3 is TGTGCCAGCAGTTATAAGAGAGAGACCCAGTACTTC. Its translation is CASSYKRETQYF.

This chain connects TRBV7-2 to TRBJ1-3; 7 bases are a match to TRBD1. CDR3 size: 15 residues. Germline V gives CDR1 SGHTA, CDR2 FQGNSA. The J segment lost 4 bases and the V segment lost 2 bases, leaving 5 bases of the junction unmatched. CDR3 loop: CASSLQPQGGNTIYF. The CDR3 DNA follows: TGTGCCAGCAGCTTACAACCACAGGGGGGAAACACCATATATTTT. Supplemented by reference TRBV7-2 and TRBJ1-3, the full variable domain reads GAGVSQSPSNKVTEKGKDVELRCDPISGHTALYWYRQSLGQGLEFLIYFQGNSAPDKSGLPSDRFSAERTGGSVSTLTIQRTQQEDSAVYLCASSLQPQGGNTIYFGEGSWLTVV.

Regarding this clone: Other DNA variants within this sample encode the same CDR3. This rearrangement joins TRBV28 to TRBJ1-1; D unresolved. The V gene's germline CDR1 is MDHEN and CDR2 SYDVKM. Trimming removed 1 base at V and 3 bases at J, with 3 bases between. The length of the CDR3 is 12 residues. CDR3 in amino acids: CASSLSYTEAFF. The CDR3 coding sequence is TGTGCCAGCAGTTTATCTTACACTGAAGCTTTCTTT.

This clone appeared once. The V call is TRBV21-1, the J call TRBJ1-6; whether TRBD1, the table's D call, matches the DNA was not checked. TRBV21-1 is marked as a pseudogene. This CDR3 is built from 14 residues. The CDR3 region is CASSNDRDNSPLHF. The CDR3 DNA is TGTGCCAGCAGTAATGACAGGGATAATTCACCCCTCCACTTT.

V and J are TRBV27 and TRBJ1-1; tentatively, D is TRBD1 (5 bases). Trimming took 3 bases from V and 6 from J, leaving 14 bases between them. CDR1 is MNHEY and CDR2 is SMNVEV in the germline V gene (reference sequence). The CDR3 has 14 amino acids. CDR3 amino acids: CASSLGGPLAEAFF. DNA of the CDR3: TGTGCCAGCAGTTTGGGGGGTCCCCTCGCTGAAGCTTTCTTT.